This TCR beta chain was sequenced in a study of blood T cell repertoires in COVID-19. At the level of the study: The United States, Italy and Spain supplied acute and convalescent COVID-19 samples.

Cohorts were determined from participant-reported clinical history. As processed by the authors: It was from reference gene primer amplification that nucleated cell counts were estimated. Measured with immunoSEQ multiplex PCR; TCRdb has only the in-frame clones, and not every one. D and trimming were read from the DNA, whereas the V and J calls and clone size are those reported in that table. The sample lists around 280,000 clones; roughly 90% were seen once. This receptor was identified in a woman aged 40 to 50 who had recovered from COVID-19. Sequencing input: PBMCs or T cells enriched from blood (not recorded which).

CDR3: CASRKQGVRYGYTF. The CDR3 bases are TGTGCCAGCAGAAAACAGGGTGTTCGCTATGGCTACACCTTC. The chain uses TRBV27 and TRBJ1-2; TRBD1 might be the D (6 bases). The ends were cut back, 6 bases at V and 4 bases at J, with 15 bases in the middle. CDR3 length: 14 residues. CDR1 MNHEY and CDR2 SMNVEV come from the germline V gene (reference sequence).